The present TCR beta chain was sequenced within a study of T-cell memory formation after mild COVID-19. In the case of this clonotype: Its antigen remains unidentified.

The study, taken as a whole, reports: Some clones that responded were present in memory (sampled pre-infection), which suggests cross-reactive memory joined. Day 15 to 85 contracting clones showed balanced CD4/CD8; later expanders leaned CD4+.

5'RACE, which relied on constant-segment primers, yielded TCR alpha and TCR beta cDNA libraries carrying sample barcodes and UMIs. Using its own MiXCR run on the 5' RACE reads, TCRdb lists one record per CDR3 protein. The data hold a few hundred thousand distinct CDR3 sequences, with under 25% observed a single time. The CDR3 is made up of 15 amino acids. The V and J ends lost 4 bases and 2 bases respectively, with 15 bases between them. Germline V gene lookup returns CDR1 SGHVS and CDR2 FNYEAQ. The material sequenced was PBMCs or a T cell subset sorted from them (not recorded which). The chain employs TRBV7-6 and TRBJ2-7; D remains unclear. This TCR derives from an adult woman who had mild COVID-19 (a few samples of this study predate the infection). Cell type and time point are not known. In DNA form, the CDR3 reads TGTGCCAGCAGCTCGATATCATCGGGTCCCTACGAGCAGTACTTC. Translated: CASSSISSGPYEQYF.